The clone carrying this TCR beta chain has just a few counts. What it recognizes is unknown. The entry originates in a study of cytomegalovirus exposure and HLA in healthy donors. Study outcomes and limitations: Per a later analysis, approximately 16,000 TCR beta sequences showed association with HLA alleles at 0.05 false discovery rate.

V was pared by 3 bases and J by 0 bases, with 9 bases between. This CDR3 is 14 amino acids long. CDR1 is LNHDA and CDR2 is SQIVND in the germline V gene (reference sequence). PCR involved 60 Vbeta and 13 Jbeta primers. TCRdb keeps only in-frame clones here, not all; method: immunoSEQ multiplex PCR. The repertoire holds about 130,000 clones, with around 80% as singletons. The V call is TRBV19, the J call TRBJ2-7; D is perhaps TRBD1 (5 bases). The TCR originated in a man aged 35-49 years in good health and CMV-seropositive. What was sequenced was PBMCs. DNA for the CDR3: TGTGCCAGTAGTATCAGGGAAACCTCCTACGAGCAGTACTTC. Encoded protein: CASSIRETSYEQYF.